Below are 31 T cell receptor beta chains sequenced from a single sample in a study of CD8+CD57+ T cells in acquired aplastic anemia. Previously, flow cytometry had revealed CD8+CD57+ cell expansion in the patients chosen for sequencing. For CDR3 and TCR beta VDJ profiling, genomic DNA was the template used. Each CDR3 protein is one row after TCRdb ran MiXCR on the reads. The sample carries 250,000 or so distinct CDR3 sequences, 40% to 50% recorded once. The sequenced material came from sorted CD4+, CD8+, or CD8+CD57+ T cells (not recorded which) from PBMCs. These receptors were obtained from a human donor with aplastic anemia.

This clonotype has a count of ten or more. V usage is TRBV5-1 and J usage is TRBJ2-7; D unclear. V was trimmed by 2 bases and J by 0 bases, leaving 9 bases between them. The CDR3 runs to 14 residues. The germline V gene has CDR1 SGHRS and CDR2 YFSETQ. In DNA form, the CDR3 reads TGCGCCAGCAGCTTATGGTCTGCCTCCTACGAGCAGTACTTC. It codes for CASSLWSASYEQYF. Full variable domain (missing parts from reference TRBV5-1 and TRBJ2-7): KAGVTQTPRYLIKTRGQQVTLSCSPISGHRSVSWYQQTPGQGLQFLFEYFSETQRNKGNFPGRFSGRQFSNSRSEMNVSTLELGDSALYLCASSLWSASYEQYFGPGTRLTVT.

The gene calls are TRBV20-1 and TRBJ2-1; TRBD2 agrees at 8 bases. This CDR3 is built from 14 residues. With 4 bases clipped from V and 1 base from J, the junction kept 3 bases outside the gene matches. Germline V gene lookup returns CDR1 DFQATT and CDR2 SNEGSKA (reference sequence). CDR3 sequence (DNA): TGCAGTGCTATCGGGGGGGGGTCCTACAATGAGCAGTTCTTC. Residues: CSAIGGGSYNEQFF.

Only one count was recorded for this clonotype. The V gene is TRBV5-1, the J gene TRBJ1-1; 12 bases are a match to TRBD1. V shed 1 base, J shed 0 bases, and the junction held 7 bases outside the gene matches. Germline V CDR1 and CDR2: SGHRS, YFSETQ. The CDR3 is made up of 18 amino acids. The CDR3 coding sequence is TGCGCCAGCAGCTTGCCGGGACAGGGGGCAAGGATGAACACTGAAGCTTTCTTT. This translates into CASSLPGQGARMNTEAFF.

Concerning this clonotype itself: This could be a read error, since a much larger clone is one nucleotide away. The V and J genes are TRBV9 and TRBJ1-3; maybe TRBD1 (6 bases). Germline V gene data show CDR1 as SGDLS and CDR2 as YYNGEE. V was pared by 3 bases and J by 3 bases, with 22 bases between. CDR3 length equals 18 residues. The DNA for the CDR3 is TGTGCCAGCAGCGCAGCTGGCAGGGGTGGAGTAAGTGGAAACACCATATATTTT. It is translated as CASSAAGRGGVSGNTIYF.

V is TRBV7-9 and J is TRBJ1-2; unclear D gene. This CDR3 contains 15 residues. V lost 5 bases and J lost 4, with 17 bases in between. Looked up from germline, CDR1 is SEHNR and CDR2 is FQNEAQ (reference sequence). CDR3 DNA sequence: TGTGCCAGCAGCCCCACGGGGTTAGCGGTCTATGGCTACACCTTC. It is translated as CASSPTGLAVYGYTF. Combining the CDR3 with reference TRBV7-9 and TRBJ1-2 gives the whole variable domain DTGVSQNPRHKITKRGQNVTFRCDPISEHNRLYWYRQTLGQGPEFLTYFQNEAQLEKSRLLSDRFSAERPKGSFSTLEIQRTEQGDSAMYLCASSPTGLAVYGYTFGSGTRLTVV.

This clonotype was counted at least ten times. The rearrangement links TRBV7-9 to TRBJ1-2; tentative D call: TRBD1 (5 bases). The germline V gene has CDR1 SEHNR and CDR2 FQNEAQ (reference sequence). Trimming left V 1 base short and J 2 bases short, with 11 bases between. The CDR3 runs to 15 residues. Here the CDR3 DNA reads TGTGCCAGCAGCTTAGATGAGGGGTCAAACTATGGCTACACCTTC. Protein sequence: CASSLDEGSNYGYTF.

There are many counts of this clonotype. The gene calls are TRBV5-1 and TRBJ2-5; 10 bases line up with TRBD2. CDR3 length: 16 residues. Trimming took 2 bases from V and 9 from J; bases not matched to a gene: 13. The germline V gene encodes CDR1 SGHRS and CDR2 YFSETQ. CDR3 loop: CASSLIRTSGDWAQYF. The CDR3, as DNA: TGCGCCAGCAGCTTAATTAGGACTAGCGGTGATTGGGCCCAGTACTTC.

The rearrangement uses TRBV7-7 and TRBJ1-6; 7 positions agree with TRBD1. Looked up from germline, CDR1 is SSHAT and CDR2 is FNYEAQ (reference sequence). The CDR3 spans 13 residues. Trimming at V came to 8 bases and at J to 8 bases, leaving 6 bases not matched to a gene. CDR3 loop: CASAGGRDSPLHF. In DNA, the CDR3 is TGTGCCAGCGCAGGGGGTCGGGATTCACCCCTCCACTTT.

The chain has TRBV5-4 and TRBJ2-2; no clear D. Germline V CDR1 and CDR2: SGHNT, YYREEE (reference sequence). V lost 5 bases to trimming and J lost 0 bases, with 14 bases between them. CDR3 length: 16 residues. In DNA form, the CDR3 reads TGTGCCAGCAGACCTATGACATCAACGAACACCGGGGAGCTGTTTTTT. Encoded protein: CASRPMTSTNTGELFF. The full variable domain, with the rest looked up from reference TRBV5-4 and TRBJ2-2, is ETGVTQSPTHLIKTRGQQVTLRCSSQSGHNTVSWYQQALGQGPQFIFQYYREEENGRGNFPPRFSGLQFPNYSSELNVNALELDDSALYLCASRPMTSTNTGELFFGEGSRLTVL.

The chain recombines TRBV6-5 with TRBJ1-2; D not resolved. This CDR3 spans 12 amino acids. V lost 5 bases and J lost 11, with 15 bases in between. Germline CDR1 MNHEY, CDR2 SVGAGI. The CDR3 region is CASSEAHRLYTF. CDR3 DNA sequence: TGTGCCAGCAGTGAAGCCCATCGGTTATACACCTTC.

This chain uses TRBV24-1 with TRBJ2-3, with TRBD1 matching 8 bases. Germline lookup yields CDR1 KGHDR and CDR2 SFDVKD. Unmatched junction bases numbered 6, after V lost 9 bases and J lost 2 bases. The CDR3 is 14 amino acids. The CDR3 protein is CATQRTGITDTQYF. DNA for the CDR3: TGTGCCACCCAGAGGACAGGGATCACAGATACGCAGTATTTT.

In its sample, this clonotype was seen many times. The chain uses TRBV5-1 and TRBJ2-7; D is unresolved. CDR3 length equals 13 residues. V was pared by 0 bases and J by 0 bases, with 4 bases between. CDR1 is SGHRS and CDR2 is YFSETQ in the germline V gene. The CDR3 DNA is TGCGCCAGCAGCTTGGACATCTCCTACGAGCAGTACTTC. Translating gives CASSLDISYEQYF.

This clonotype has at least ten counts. The CDR3 sequence is CASSTRRDLNTEAFF. The CDR3 bases are TGTGCCAGCAGCACCCGAAGGGACTTGAACACTGAAGCTTTCTTT. The V and J genes are TRBV25-1 and TRBJ1-1, with D perhaps TRBD1 (5 bases). Per germline, CDR1 MGHDK and CDR2 SYGVNS. V lost 6 bases and J 0 bases, leaving 14 bases between the germline ends. This CDR3 contains 15 residues.

The CDR3 DNA is TGTGCCAGCAGCCTCCTCGCCGAGAGGGCAGGAGCTTTCTTT. Its translation is CASSLLAERAGAFF. V usage is TRBV14 and J usage is TRBJ1-1; D not resolved. With 4 bases removed from V and 10 bases from J, the gap between germline ends came to 19 bases. CDR1 and CDR2 from the germline V gene are SGHDN and FVKESK. This CDR3 region has 14 residues. Together with reference TRBV14 and TRBJ1-1, the CDR3 gives the full variable domain: EAGVTQFPSHSVIEKGQTVTLRCDPISGHDNLYWYRRVMGKEIKFLLHFVKESKQDESGMPNNRFLAERTGGTYSTLKVQPAELEDSGVYFCASSLLAERAGAFFGQGTRLTVV.

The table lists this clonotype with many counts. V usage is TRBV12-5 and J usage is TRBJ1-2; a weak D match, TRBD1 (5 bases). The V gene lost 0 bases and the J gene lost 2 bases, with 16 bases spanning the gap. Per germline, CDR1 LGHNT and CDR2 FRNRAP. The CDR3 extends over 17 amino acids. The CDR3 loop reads CASGLVLGVEGNYGYTF. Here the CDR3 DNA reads TGTGCTAGTGGTTTGGTACTCGGGGTTGAGGGGAACTATGGCTACACCTTC.

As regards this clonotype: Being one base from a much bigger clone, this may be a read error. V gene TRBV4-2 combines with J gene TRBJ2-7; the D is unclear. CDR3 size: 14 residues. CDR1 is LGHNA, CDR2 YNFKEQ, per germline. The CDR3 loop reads CASSQGLPAYEQNF. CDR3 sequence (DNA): TGTGCCAGCAGCCAAGGATTACCGGCCTACGAGCAGAACTTC.

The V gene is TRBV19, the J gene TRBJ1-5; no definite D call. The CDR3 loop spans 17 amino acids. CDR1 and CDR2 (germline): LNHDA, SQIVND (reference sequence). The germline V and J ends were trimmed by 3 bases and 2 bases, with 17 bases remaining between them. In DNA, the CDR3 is TGTGCCAGTAGTATGAGTGTAGACCGGACGGGCAATCAGCCCCAGCATTTT. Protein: CASSMSVDRTGNQPQHF.

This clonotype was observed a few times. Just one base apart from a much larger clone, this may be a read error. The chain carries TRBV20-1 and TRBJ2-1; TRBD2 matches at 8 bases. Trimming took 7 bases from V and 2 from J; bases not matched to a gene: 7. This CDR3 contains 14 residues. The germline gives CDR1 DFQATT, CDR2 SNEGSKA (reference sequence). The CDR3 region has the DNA TGCAGTGGGGTGACTAGCGTCGCCTACAATGAGCAGTTCTTC. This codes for CSGVTSVAYNEQFF.

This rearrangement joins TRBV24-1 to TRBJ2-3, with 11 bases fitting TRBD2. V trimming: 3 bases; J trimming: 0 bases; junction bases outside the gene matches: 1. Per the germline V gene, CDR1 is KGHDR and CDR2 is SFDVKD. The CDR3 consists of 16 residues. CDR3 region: CATSDRLAGSTDTQYF. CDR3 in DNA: TGTGCCACCAGTGATAGACTAGCGGGAAGCACAGATACGCAGTATTTT.

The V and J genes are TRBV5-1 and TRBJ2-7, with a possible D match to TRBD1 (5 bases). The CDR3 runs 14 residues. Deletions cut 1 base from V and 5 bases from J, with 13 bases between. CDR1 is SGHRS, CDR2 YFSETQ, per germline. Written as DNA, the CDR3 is TGCGCCAGCAGCTTGACGGGTGACAGCGACGAGCAGTACTTC. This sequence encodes CASSLTGDSDEQYF.

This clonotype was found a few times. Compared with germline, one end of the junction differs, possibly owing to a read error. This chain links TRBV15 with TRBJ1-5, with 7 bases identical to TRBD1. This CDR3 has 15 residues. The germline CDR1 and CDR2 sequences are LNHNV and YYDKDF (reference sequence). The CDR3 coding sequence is TGTGCCACCAGCAGACTAGGGACAGCGGGTCAGCCTCAGCATTTT. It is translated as CATSRLGTAGQPQHF.

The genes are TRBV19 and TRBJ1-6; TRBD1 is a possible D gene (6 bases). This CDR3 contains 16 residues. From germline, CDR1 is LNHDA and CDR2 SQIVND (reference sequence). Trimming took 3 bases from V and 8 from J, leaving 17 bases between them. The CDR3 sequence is CASSIPGGARDSPLHF. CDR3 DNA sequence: TGTGCCAGTAGTATCCCGGGGGGGGCGCGGGATTCACCCCTCCACTTT.

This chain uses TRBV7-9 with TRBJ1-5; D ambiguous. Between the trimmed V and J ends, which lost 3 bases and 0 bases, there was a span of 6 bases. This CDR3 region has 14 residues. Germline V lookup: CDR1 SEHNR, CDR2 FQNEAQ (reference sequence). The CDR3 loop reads CASSFRNSNQPQHF. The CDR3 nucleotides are TGTGCCAGCAGCTTTAGGAATAGCAATCAGCCCCAGCATTTT.

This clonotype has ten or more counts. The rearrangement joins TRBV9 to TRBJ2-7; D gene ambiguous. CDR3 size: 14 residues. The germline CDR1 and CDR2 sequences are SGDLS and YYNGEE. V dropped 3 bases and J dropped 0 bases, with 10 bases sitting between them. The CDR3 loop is CASSARTDSYEQYF. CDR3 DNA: TGTGCCAGCAGCGCTCGGACGGACTCCTACGAGCAGTACTTC.

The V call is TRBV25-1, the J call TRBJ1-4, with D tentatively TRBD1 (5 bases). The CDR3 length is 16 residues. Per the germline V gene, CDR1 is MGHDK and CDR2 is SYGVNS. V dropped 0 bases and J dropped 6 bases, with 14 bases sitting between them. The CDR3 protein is CASSEYGAEKHEKLFF. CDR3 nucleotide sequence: TGTGCCAGCAGTGAATACGGGGCAGAAAAACATGAAAAACTGTTTTTT.

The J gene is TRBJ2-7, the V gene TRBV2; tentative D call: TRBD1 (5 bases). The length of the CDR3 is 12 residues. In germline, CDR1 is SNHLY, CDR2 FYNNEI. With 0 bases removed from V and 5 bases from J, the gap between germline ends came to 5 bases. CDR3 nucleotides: TGTGCCAGCAGTGAAGCCAGGGACGAGCAGTACTTC. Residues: CASSEARDEQYF.

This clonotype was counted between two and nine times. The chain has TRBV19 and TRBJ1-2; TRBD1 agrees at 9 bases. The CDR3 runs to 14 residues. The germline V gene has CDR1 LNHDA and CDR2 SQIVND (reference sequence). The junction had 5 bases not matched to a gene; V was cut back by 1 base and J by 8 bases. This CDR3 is CASSIGGTGTGYTF. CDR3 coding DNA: TGTGCCAGTAGTATAGGGGGGACAGGGACCGGCTACACCTTC.

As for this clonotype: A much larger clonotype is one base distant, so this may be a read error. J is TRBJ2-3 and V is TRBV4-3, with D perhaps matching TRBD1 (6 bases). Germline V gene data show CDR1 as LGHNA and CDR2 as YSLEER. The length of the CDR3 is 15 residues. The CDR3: CAGSQEAGGTDTQYF. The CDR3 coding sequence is TGCGCCGGCAGCCAAGAGGCAGGGGGCACAGATACGCAGTATTTT.

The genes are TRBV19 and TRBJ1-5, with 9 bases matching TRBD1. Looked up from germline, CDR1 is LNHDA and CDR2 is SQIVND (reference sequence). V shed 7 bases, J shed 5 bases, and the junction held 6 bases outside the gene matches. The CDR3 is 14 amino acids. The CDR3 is CASIRTGADQPQHF. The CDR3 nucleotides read TGTGCCAGTATTAGGACAGGGGCCGATCAGCCCCAGCATTTT.

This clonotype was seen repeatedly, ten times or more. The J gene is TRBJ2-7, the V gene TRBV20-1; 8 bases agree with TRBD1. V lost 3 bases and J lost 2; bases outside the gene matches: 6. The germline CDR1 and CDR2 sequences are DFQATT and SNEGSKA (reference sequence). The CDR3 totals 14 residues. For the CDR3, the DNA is TGCAGTGCTAGTCGGAGACAGGGGACCTACGAGCAGTACTTC. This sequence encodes CSASRRQGTYEQYF.

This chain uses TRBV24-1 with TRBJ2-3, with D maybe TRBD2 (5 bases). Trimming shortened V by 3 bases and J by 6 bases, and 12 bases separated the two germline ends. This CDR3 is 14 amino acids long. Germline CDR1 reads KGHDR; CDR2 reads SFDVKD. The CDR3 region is CATSDPTRSDTQYF. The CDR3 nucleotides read TGTGCCACCAGTGATCCAACTAGGTCGGATACGCAGTATTTT.